The sequence of this T cell receptor (beta chain) was determined in a study of blood T cell repertoires in COVID-19 (dated by TCRdb to the early 2020s). With respect to the entire study: Samples from collaborators originated in the United States, Italy and Spain and spanned both the acute and convalescent phases of COVID-19. Where HLA class I and class II types were available, the types were taken from metadata supplied by the sample provider, not from assay-based typing. Subjects who had been exposed to COVID-19, were actively infected with it, or had recovered from it provided the deeply sampled blood TCRbeta repertoires that made up the dataset. Samples came from the ongoing ImmuneRACE study (first 160 participants) plus 1,254 subjects from 6 global collaborators. The material from the prospective study consisted of cDNA or gDNA derived from T cells, B-cell-depleted T cells, or PBMCs. A freely available public database, intended as a resource for researchers studying the immune response to SARS-CoV-2, is where the repertoires were released. Nearly every sample came with metadata listing a de-identified subject ID, COVID-19 status, age in years and sex. The full study reports these points: The amount of clinical and demographic metadata varied by source and participant and was provided uncurated.

V drops 6 bases and J drops 12 bases, leaving 15 bases in between. Reading the germline V gene gives CDR1 ENHRY and CDR2 SYGVKD. The CDR3 goes from the cysteine to the phenylalanine over 13 residues. CDR3 DNA is the only sequence kept; it has 39 bases, read in frame from the first base. The immunoSEQ Assay, a bias-controlled multiplex PCR, was used to amplify TCRbeta CDR3 regions from genomic DNA. The authors processed their data as follows. The number of nucleated cells in each sample was estimated by amplification of reference gene primers within the assay. Sequence reads were collapsed and filtered to measure the absolute abundance of every unique TCRbeta CDR3 rearrangement. Productive Simpson clonality was computed per sample as the square root of Simpson's diversity index over productive rearrangements. TCRdb's version of the immuneACCESS table is confined to in-frame rearrangements and falls short of the full clone set. An unresolved V gene accounts for under half of the shortfall where checked; the remainder is of unknown origin. V and J calls and clone size are those listed in that table; D and trimming were worked out from the DNA. The sample data list around 160,000 clones, and approximately 91% of these were observed just once. The top ten hold 2% to 3% of the sample.

The collaborating institutions used their own protocols to collect whole blood in K2EDTA tubes. For TCRbeta analysis, collaborators shipped samples as frozen whole blood, isolated PBMCs, or DNA extracted from either of those sample types. Comments on this clone: Its antigen is not yet known. Base qualities are not at hand, and no much larger clone is one base apart.

The sequence derives from a man aged 18 to 29 with acute or convalescent COVID-19. Sequenced input: peripheral blood. The chain is encoded by TRBV10-3 joined to TRBJ1-6; a tentative D match to TRBD1 spans 5 bases. The DNA sequence is as follows: TGTGCCATCAGGGGGGGTCCGGGAGAACCCCTCCACTTT. Translated, this is CAIRGGPGEPLHF.